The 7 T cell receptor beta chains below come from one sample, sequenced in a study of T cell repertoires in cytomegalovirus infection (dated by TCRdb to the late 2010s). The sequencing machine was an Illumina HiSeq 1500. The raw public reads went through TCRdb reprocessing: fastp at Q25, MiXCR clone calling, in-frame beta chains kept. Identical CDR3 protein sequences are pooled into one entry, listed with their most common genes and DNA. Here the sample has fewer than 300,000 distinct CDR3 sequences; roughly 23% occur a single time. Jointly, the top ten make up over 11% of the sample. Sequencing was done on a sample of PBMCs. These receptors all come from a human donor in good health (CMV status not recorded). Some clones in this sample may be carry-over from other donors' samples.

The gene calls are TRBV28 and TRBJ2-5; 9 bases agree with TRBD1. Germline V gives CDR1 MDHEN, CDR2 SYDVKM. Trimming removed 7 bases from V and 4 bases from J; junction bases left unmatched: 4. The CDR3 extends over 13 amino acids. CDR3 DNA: TGTGCCAGCAACCACAGGGGGCGAGAGACCCAGTACTTC. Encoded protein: CASNHRGRETQYF.

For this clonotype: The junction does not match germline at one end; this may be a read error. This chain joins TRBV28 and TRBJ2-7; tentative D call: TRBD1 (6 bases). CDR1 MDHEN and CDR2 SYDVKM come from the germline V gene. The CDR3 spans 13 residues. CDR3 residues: CVSRSGHPLEQYF. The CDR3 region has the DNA TGTGTCAGCAGATCGGGACACCCCTTGGAGCAGTACTTC.

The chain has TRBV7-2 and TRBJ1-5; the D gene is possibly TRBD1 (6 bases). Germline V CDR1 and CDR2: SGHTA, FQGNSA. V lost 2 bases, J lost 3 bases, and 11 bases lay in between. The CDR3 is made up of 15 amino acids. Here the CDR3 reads CASSLQGLHNQPQHF. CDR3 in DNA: TGTGCCAGCAGCTTACAGGGGTTACACAATCAGCCCCAGCATTTT.

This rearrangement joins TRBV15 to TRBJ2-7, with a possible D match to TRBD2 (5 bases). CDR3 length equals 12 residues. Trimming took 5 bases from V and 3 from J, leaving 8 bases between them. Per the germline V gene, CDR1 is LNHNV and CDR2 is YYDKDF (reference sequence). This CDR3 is CATSRGIYEQYF. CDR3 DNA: TGTGCCACCAGCCGGGGAATCTACGAGCAGTACTTC.

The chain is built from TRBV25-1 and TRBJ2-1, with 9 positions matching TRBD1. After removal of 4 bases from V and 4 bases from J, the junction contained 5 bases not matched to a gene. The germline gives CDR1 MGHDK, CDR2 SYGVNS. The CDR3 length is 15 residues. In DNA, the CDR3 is TGTGCCAGCAGTGTTCGGGGACAGGGTTACAATGAGCAGTTCTTC. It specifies CASSVRGQGYNEQFF. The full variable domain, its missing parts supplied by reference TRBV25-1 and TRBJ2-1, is EADIYQTPRYLVIGTGKKITLECSQTMGHDKMYWYQQDPGMELHLIHYSYGVNSTEKGDLSSESTVSRIRTEHFPLTLESARPSHTSQYLCASSVRGQGYNEQFFGPGTRLTVL.

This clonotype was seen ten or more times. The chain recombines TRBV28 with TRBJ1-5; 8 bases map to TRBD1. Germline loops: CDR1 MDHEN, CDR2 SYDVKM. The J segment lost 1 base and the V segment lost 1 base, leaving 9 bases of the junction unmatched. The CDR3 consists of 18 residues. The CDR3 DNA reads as TGTGCCAGCAGTTTATACTCCCGCCGGACAGGGAGCAATCAGCCCCAGCATTTT. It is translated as CASSLYSRRTGSNQPQHF.

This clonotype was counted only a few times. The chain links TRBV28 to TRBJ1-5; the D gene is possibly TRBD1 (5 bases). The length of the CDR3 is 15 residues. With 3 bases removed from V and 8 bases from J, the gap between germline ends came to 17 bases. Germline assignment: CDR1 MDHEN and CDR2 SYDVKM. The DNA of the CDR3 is TGTGCCAGCAGTTTTTTGTTTAAAGGGGTAAAGCCCCAGCATTTT. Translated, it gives CASSFLFKGVKPQHF.